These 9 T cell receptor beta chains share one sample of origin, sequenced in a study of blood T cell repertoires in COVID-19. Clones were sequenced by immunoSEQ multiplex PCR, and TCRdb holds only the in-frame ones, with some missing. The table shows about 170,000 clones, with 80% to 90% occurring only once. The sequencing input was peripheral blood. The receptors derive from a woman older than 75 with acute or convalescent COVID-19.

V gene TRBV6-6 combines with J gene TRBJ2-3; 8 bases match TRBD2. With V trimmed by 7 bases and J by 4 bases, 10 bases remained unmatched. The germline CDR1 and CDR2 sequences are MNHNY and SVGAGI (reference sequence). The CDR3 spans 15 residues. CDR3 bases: TGTGCCAGCAAACCAGCGGGAGAACGGGCAGATACGCAGTATTTT. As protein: CASKPAGERADTQYF.

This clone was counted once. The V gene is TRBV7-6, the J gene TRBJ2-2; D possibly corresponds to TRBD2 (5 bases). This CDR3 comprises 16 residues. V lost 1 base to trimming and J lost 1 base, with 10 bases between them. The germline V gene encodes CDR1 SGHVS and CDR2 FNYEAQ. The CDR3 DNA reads TGTGCCAGCAGCTTAGGGCGGGCGGAGAACACCGGGGAGCTGTTTTTT. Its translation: CASSLGRAENTGELFF.

The CDR3 DNA follows: TGTGCCAGCAGTTATAGACAGGGGGTAGGCTATGGCTACACCTTC. It encodes CASSYRQGVGYGYTF. The genes are TRBV6-5 and TRBJ1-2, with 9 bases identical to TRBD1. Germline V gene lookup returns CDR1 MNHEY and CDR2 SVGAGI. V was clipped by 3 bases and J by 4 bases; unmatched bases: 6. CDR3 length: 15 residues.

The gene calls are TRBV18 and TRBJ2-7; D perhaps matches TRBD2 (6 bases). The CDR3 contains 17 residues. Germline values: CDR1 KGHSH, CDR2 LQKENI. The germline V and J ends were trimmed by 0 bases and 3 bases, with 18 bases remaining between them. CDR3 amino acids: CASSPPYPREFIYEQYF. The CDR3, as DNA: TGTGCCAGCTCACCACCGTATCCTCGGGAGTTTATCTACGAGCAGTACTTC. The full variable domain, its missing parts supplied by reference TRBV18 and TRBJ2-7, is NAGVMQNPRHLVRRRGQEARLRCSPMKGHSHVYWYRQLPEEGLKFMVYLQKENIIDESGMPKERFSAEFPKEGPSILRIQQVVRGDSAAYFCASSPPYPREFIYEQYFGPGTRLTVT.

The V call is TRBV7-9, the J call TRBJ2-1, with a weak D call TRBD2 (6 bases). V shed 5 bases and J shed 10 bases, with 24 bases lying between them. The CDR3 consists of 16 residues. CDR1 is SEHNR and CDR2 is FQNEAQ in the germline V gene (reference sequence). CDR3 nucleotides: TGTGCCAGCAGCCCAACCCCCGGGACTCGGCTGGGGGAGCAGTTCTTC. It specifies CASSPTPGTRLGEQFF.

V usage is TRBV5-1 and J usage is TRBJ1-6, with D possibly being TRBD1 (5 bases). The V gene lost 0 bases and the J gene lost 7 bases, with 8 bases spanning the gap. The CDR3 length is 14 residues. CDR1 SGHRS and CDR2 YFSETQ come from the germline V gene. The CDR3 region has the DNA TGCGCCAGCAGCTTGGGCAGGGCAAATTCACCCCTCCACTTT. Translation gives CASSLGRANSPLHF.

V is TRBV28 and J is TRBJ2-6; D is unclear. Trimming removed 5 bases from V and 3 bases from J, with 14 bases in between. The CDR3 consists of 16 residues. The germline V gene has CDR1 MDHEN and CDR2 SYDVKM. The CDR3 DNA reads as TGTGCCAGCAGTCATACCCAGGTCTTTGGGGCCAACGTCCTGACTTTC. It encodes CASSHTQVFGANVLTF.

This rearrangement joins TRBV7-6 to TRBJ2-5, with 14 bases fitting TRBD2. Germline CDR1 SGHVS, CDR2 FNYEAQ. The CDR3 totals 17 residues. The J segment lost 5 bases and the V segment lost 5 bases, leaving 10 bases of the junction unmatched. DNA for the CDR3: TGTGCCAGCAGCCTCCGGACTAGCGGGGGGTCCGGGGAGACCCAGTACTTC. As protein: CASSLRTSGGSGETQYF. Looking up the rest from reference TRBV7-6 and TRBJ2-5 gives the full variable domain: GAGVSQSPRYKVTKRGQDVALRCDPISGHVSLYWYRQALGQGPEFLTYFNYEAQQDKSGLPNDRFSAERPEGSISTLTIQRTEQRDSAMYRCASSLRTSGGSGETQYFGPGTRLLVL.

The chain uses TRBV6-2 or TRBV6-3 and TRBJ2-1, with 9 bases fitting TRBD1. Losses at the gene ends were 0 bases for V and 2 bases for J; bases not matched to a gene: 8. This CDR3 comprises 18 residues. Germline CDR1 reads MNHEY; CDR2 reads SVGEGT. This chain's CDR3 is CASSYSKRDRVAYNEQFF. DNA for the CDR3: TGTGCCAGCAGTTACTCGAAGAGGGACAGGGTTGCCTACAATGAGCAGTTCTTC.